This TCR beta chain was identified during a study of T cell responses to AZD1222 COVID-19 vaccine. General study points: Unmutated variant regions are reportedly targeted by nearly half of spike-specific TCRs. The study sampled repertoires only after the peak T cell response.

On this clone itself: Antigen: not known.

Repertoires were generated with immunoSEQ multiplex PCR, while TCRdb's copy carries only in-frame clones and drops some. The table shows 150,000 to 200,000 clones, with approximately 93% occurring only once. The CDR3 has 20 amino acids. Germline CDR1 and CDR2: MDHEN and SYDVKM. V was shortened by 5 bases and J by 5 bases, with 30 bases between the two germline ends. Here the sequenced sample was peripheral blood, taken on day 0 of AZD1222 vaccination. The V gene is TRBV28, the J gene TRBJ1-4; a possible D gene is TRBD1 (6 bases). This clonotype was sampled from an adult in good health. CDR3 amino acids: CASSPLQGLFSWMRNEKLFF. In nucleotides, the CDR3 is TGTGCCAGCAGTCCTCTACAGGGCTTATTTTCTTGGATGAGAAATGAAAAACTGTTTTTT.